The following is a TCR beta chain sequence with its context. The specificity of this receptor is unknown. No base quality information exists; no much larger clone differs at one position. The data are from a study of blood T cell repertoires in COVID-19 (dated by TCRdb to about 2020). Concerning the study at large: Samples covering the acute and convalescent phases of COVID-19 were provided by collaborators in the United States, Italy and Spain. The material from the prospective study consisted of cDNA or gDNA derived from T cells, B-cell-depleted T cells, or PBMCs. Subjects who had been exposed to COVID-19, were actively infected with it, or had recovered from it provided the deeply sampled blood TCRbeta repertoires that made up the dataset. The repertoires were released in a freely available public database meant as a resource for research on the immune response to SARS-CoV-2. The samples were drawn from two sources: the first 160 participants of the ongoing ImmuneRACE study, and 1,254 subjects contributed by 6 global collaborators. A de-identified subject ID, COVID-19 status, age in years and sex were almost always included in the sample metadata. Where available, HLA class I and class II types were obtained from metadata supplied by the sample provider rather than from assay-based typing. Study-wide findings and limitations: How much clinical and demographic metadata was included differed by source and by participant, and the metadata was provided uncurated.

TCRbeta CDR3 regions were amplified from genomic DNA by means of the immunoSEQ Assay, a bias-controlled multiplex PCR. For the original study's pipeline: The number of nucleated cells in each sample was estimated by amplification of reference gene primers within the assay. Sequence reads were collapsed and filtered to measure the absolute abundance of every unique TCRbeta CDR3 rearrangement. For each sample, productive Simpson clonality was calculated as the square root of Simpson's diversity index across productive rearrangements. Here the immuneACCESS table is served through TCRdb, limited to in-frame sequences with V and J called. Missing clones are a known gap in these copies; in checked studies unresolved V genes cover under half, and the rest lacks a known reason. The V and J calls and the clone size are those of that table, but D and trimming were determined from the DNA. The sample table holds 190,000 or so clones, of which more than 70% were seen once. 6.5% to 9% of the sample rests with the top ten.

V is shortened by 4 bases, J by 5 bases, and the region joining them spans 12 bases. Reading the germline V gene gives CDR1 MGHRA and CDR2 YSYEKL. The CDR3 sequence holds 13 residues, the cysteine and phenylalanine included. The only DNA kept is the CDR3, 39 bases in frame from the first base. Enrolling through a virtual design, the prospective study's participants ranged in age from about 18 to 100 years and lived across roughly 24 United States geographic areas. In the prospective study, participants were assigned to cohorts based on the clinical history participants reported in a screening survey and a study questionnaire. ImmuneRACE Cohort 3 recovered participants were defined by two consecutive negative NP/OP PCR tests, healthcare professional clearance, or symptom resolution. Mobile phlebotomists in the prospective study collected whole blood, serum and a nasopharyngeal or oropharyngeal swab from every participant. Over a roughly 2-month period, participants in the prospective study had the option of providing additional blood draws and questionnaires. Blood samples from the prospective study were shipped frozen or at room temperature prior to DNA extraction.

This TCR was sampled from a young woman who had recovered from COVID-19. The V and J genes are TRBV4-1 and TRBJ2-7; perhaps TRBD2 is the D gene, with 6 bases matching. The sequenced material came from PBMCs or T cells enriched from blood (not recorded which). The CDR3 in this case is CASSPRAGHEQYF. Here is the DNA: TGCGCCAGCAGCCCAAGGGCGGGGCACGAGCAGTACTTC.